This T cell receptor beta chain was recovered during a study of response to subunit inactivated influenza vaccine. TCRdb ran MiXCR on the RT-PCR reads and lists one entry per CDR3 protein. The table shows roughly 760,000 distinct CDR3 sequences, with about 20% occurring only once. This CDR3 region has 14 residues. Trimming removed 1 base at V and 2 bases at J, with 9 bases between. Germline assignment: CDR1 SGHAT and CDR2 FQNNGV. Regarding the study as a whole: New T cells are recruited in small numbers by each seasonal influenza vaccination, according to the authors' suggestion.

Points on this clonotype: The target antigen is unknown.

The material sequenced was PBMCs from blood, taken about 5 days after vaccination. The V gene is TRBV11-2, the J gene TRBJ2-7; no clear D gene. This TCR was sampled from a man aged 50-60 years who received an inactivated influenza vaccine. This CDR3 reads CASSLVTGPYEQYF. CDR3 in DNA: TGTGCCAGCAGCTTAGTTACCGGACCCTACGAGCAGTACTTC.